Following are 28 T cell receptor beta chains from one sample sequenced in a study of molecular identifiers for immune sequencing clone quantification. TCRdb analysed the PCR reads with MiXCR anew, one entry per CDR3 protein. Counted here are some 93,000 distinct CDR3 sequences, around 20% occurring once; the ten biggest clones make up approximately 1%. The sample consisted of naive CD8+ T cells from blood, with Jurkat cell RNA spiked in. Sample subset: FACS-sorted CD8+CD4-CCR7+CD45RA+ naive T cells. Receptors were obtained from a human donor in good health. Some libraries in this study had Jurkat cell RNA spiked in.

As for this clonotype: A much larger clone differs by one base, so this may be a read error. This chain joins TRBV5-4 and TRBJ2-5, with D possibly being TRBD2 (6 bases). The germline V gene encodes CDR1 SGHNT and CDR2 YYREEE (reference sequence). V lost 7 bases and J lost 0, with 16 bases in between. The CDR3 spans 15 residues. In nucleotides, the CDR3 is TGTGCCAGCGGATCGAGGCCGGGAGACCAAGAGACCCAGTACTTC. It is translated as CASGSRPGDQETQYF.

This clonotype was recorded at least ten times. The chain uses TRBV20-1 and TRBJ2-4, with TRBD2 matching 7 bases. Germline trimming cut 5 bases from V and 2 bases from J; bases unmatched to any gene: 18. This CDR3 spans 18 amino acids. The V gene's germline CDR1 is DFQATT and CDR2 SNEGSKA (reference sequence). In nucleotides, the CDR3 is TGCAGTGCTTCTCCCGAGGTCGTGGCTAGCGGACCCAAAAACATTCAGTACTTC. It is translated as CSASPEVVASGPKNIQYF.

This clonotype was seen more than once but under ten times. The rearrangement uses TRBV3-1 and TRBJ1-1; a possible D gene is TRBD1 (5 bases). The V and J ends lost 1 base and 4 bases respectively, with 7 bases between them. This CDR3 contains 13 residues. The germline V gene encodes CDR1 LGHDT and CDR2 YNNKEL (reference sequence). CDR3 amino acids: CASSQVTGTEAFF. CDR3 in DNA: TGTGCCAGCAGCCAAGTCACAGGCACTGAAGCTTTCTTT.

This clonotype appeared a few times. V usage is TRBV13 and J usage is TRBJ2-7, with D unresolved. The CDR3 loop spans 14 amino acids. The germline V gene encodes CDR1 PRHDT and CDR2 FYEKMQ (reference sequence). V was cut by 4 bases and J by 1 base, with 11 bases left in between. CDR3 sequence (DNA): TGTGCCAGCAGCTCCCCTCAGATTTCCTACGAGCAGTACTTC. Translation: CASSSPQISYEQYF.

The chain combines TRBV5-6 with TRBJ2-6; D gene ambiguous. Trimming shortened V by 5 bases and J by 4 bases, and 7 bases separated the two germline ends. The CDR3 is made up of 13 amino acids. Germline loops: CDR1 SGHDT, CDR2 YYEEEE. CDR3 protein: CASSSQGANVLTF. Here the CDR3 DNA reads TGTGCCAGCAGTTCACAGGGGGCCAACGTCCTGACTTTC.

In its sample, this clonotype was seen many times. The chain joins TRBV12-3 or TRBV12-4 to TRBJ2-1; D uncertain. V lost 6 bases to trimming and J lost 8 bases, with 5 bases between them. The CDR3 covers 10 residues. CDR3 nucleotides: TGTGCCAGCAGCTTGGATGAGCAGTTCTTC. Its translation is CASSLDEQFF.

The J gene is TRBJ2-3, the V gene TRBV6-5; D possibly corresponds to TRBD2 (6 bases). The V gene lost 7 bases and the J gene lost 2 bases, with 16 bases spanning the gap. The CDR3 covers 15 residues. Germline assignment: CDR1 MNHEY and CDR2 SVGAGI. The CDR3 DNA reads as TGTGCCAGCACTGACCTGGCGGGGCCCACAGATACGCAGTATTTT. It yields the protein CASTDLAGPTDTQYF.

Comments on this clonotype: Sequence at one end of the junction differs from germline and may be a read error. As DNA, the CDR3 is TGTGCCAGCAGCCCAGGAGCCGGGGGGCTGTTTTTT. Translation gives CASSPGAGGLFF. The chain combines TRBV9 with TRBJ2-2; D is perhaps TRBD2 (6 bases). The length of the CDR3 is 12 residues. CDR1 SGDLS and CDR2 YYNGEE come from the germline V gene.

This clonotype was seen repeatedly, ten times or more. V is TRBV7-2 and J is TRBJ2-5; 8 positions agree with TRBD1. This CDR3 has 15 residues. V dropped 5 bases and J dropped 2; count of bases not matched to a gene: 7. The germline CDR1 and CDR2 sequences are SGHTA and FQGNSA. The DNA of the CDR3 is TGTGCCAGCAGCCTCCACAGGGGGTTTCAAGAGACCCAGTACTTC. Translation: CASSLHRGFQETQYF.

This clonotype was found many times. The V gene is TRBV4-2, the J gene TRBJ2-3; 10 bases are shared with TRBD2. The germline CDR1 and CDR2 sequences are LGHNA and YNFKEQ. V shed 1 base and J 0 bases; nucleotides not matched to a gene: 4. The CDR3 sequence is 17 residues long. CDR3 sequence: CASSQAGGLASTDTQYF. CDR3 nucleotides: TGTGCCAGCAGCCAAGCTGGGGGACTAGCGAGCACAGATACGCAGTATTTT.

In regard to this clonotype: A read error may be the cause here, since a much bigger clone is one base away. The CDR3 carries no conserved terminal phenylalanine or tryptophan, so it likely arises from a read error. The chain joins TRBV7-9 to TRBJ2-2; no clear D. The germline V and J ends were trimmed by 7 bases and 3 bases, with 3 bases remaining between them. Germline loops: CDR1 SEHNR, CDR2 FQNEAQ (reference sequence). The CDR3 loop spans 11 amino acids. The CDR3 loop reads CASTHTGELFS. DNA of the CDR3: TGTGCCAGCACACACACCGGGGAGCTGTTTTCT.

This clonotype has just a few counts. The chain combines TRBV13 with TRBJ2-3; 7 bases line up with TRBD2. With 4 bases clipped from V and 2 bases from J, the junction kept 9 bases outside the gene matches. Germline V gene data show CDR1 as PRHDT and CDR2 as FYEKMQ (reference sequence). CDR3 length: 16 residues. CDR3 DNA: TGTGCCAGCAGCTCTAACGGGGGAGGGGTCACAGATACGCAGTATTTT. Its translation is CASSSNGGGVTDTQYF.

This clonotype was seen repeatedly, ten times or more. V usage is TRBV7-9 and J usage is TRBJ1-1; possibly TRBD1 for D (6 bases). Germline CDR1 is SEHNR and CDR2 is FQNEAQ (reference sequence). The V and J ends lost 1 base and 0 bases respectively, with 9 bases between them. The CDR3 consists of 15 residues. The CDR3 loop is CASSLGQGLNTEAFF. CDR3 coding DNA: TGTGCCAGCAGCTTAGGCCAGGGGTTGAACACTGAAGCTTTCTTT.

About this clonotype itself: The conserved final phenylalanine or tryptophan is absent from the CDR3, which likely points to a read error. The chain has TRBV28 and TRBJ2-5, with 7 bases aligning to TRBD2. This CDR3 region has 14 residues. Losses at the gene ends were 6 bases for V and 4 bases for J; bases not matched to a gene: 8. Per germline, CDR1 MDHEN and CDR2 SYDVKM. The CDR3 is CASSGTGGRETQYL. In DNA, the CDR3 is TGTGCCAGCAGCGGGACTGGCGGGAGAGAGACCCAGTACCTC.

The V call is TRBV19, the J call TRBJ2-5; 16 bases fit TRBD2. The CDR3 has 16 residues. The V segment lost 9 bases and the J segment 3 bases; nucleotides outside the gene matches: 7. Germline loops: CDR1 LNHDA, CDR2 SQIVND (reference sequence). The CDR3 DNA sequence: TGTGCCAGGGCCGGGACTAGCGGGAGGGCCGAAGAGACCCAGTACTTC. Its protein is CARAGTSGRAEETQYF. The variable domain in full, completed from reference TRBV19 and TRBJ2-5, reads DGGITQSPKYLFRKEGQNVTLSCEQNLNHDAMYWYRQDPGQGLRLIYYSQIVNDFQKGDIAEGYSVSREKKESFPLTVTSAQKNPTAFYLCARAGTSGRAEETQYFGPGTRLLVL.

This clonotype came up many times. The DNA of the CDR3 is TGTGCCAGCAGCTTGGGGGAGGTGTCGGGCGAGCAGTACTTC. Its translation is CASSLGEVSGEQYF. The chain recombines TRBV5-6 with TRBJ2-7, with a tentative D call TRBD2 (6 bases). The CDR3 has 14 residues. The germline CDR1 and CDR2 sequences are SGHDT and YYEEEE. The ends were cut back, 0 bases at V and 6 bases at J, with 13 bases in the middle.

This clonotype was counted ten times or more. The CDR3 spells CASSPPGRTDTQYF. The CDR3 nucleotides read TGTGCCAGCAGCCCGCCGGGCCGCACAGATACGCAGTATTTT. This chain uses TRBV7-9 with TRBJ2-3; D is uncertain. Trimming took 5 bases from V and 1 from J, leaving 10 bases between them. The CDR3 is 14 residues long. Germline CDR1 reads SEHNR; CDR2 reads FQNEAQ (reference sequence).

The chain uses TRBV5-1 and TRBJ2-3; 12 nucleotides match TRBD2. Germline assignment: CDR1 SGHRS and CDR2 YFSETQ. J gave up 4 bases and V 4 bases, and 1 base lay outside the gene matches. The CDR3 loop spans 14 amino acids. The chain's CDR3 is CASSLAGGADTQYF. As DNA, the CDR3 is TGCGCCAGCAGCCTAGCGGGAGGGGCAGATACGCAGTATTTT.

The rearrangement links TRBV25-1 to TRBJ2-5; D unclear. V lost 1 base and J 2 bases, leaving 8 bases between the germline ends. The CDR3 contains 14 residues. The germline CDR1 and CDR2 sequences are MGHDK and SYGVNS. The CDR3 DNA reads as TGTGCCAGCAGTGAATGGAAGGAGCAAGAGACCCAGTACTTC. Protein product: CASSEWKEQETQYF.

The chain combines TRBV19 with TRBJ2-2; D not certain. With 6 bases removed from V and 4 bases from J, the gap between germline ends came to 6 bases. The CDR3 runs 12 residues. Germline V gives CDR1 LNHDA, CDR2 SQIVND (reference sequence). The CDR3 DNA follows: TGTGCCAGTAGAGAGCCCACCGGGGAGCTGTTTTTT. Translated: CASREPTGELFF.

This clonotype was counted ten times or more. The genes are TRBV28 and TRBJ2-7; TRBD2 might be the D (6 bases). Trimming took off 10 bases at V and 0 bases at J, with 13 bases between the two ends. This CDR3 comprises 13 residues. Germline V gene lookup returns CDR1 MDHEN and CDR2 SYDVKM. The CDR3 coding sequence is TGTGCCACCGACGGGGGAAGCTCCTACGAGCAGTACTTC. Amino acid sequence: CATDGGSSYEQYF.

This clonotype turned up a few times. At one end the junction does not follow the germline gene, possibly because of a read error. The V gene is TRBV20-1, the J gene TRBJ2-3; 9 bases are a match to TRBD2. The CDR3 covers 15 residues. Germline V gene sequence: CDR1 DFQATT, CDR2 SNEGSKA (reference sequence). CDR3 loop: CSARPSGDYTNTQYF. The CDR3 DNA is TGCAGTGCTAGACCTAGCGGGGATTACACAAATACGCAGTATTTT.

The chain employs TRBV7-9 and TRBJ2-7; D remains unclear. Germline V gene sequence: CDR1 SEHNR, CDR2 FQNEAQ (reference sequence). This CDR3 region has 14 residues. V was trimmed by 1 base and J by 2 bases, leaving 9 bases between them. CDR3 sequence reads: CASSLEGYTYEQYF. The CDR3 DNA sequence: TGTGCCAGCAGCTTAGAAGGGTATACCTACGAGCAGTACTTC.

About this clonotype itself: The junction departs from germline at one end; a sequencing error may be responsible. The V call is TRBV11-2, the J call TRBJ2-2; a weak D match, TRBD2 (6 bases). The CDR3 contains 17 residues. CDR1 is SGHAT, CDR2 FQNNGV, per germline. For the CDR3, the DNA is TGTGCCAGCAGCTTGAGGCCCATTGGTAGCGGCACCGGGGAGCTGCTTTTT. Translation gives CASSLRPIGSGTGELLF.

This clonotype has at least ten counts. V usage is TRBV24-1 and J usage is TRBJ2-3, with D tentatively TRBD1 or TRBD2 (5 bases each). V was clipped by 6 bases and J by 1 base, with 7 bases between them. In germline, CDR1 is KGHDR, CDR2 SFDVKD. The length of the CDR3 is 13 residues. Here the CDR3 reads CATSLGGTDTQYF. The CDR3 DNA reads TGTGCCACCAGTCTGGGGGGCACAGATACGCAGTATTTT.

This clonotype came up a few times. The chain couples TRBV6-5 to TRBJ2-3; perhaps TRBD1 as D (5 bases). The V and J ends lost 2 bases and 4 bases respectively, with 13 bases between them. Germline lookup yields CDR1 MNHEY and CDR2 SVGAGI. The CDR3 has 15 residues. The CDR3 region is CASSYLPRAADTQYF. CDR3 nucleotide sequence: TGTGCCAGCAGTTACCTGCCCAGGGCGGCAGATACGCAGTATTTT.

This clonotype has at least ten counts. The chain joins TRBV27 to TRBJ1-3; a possible D gene is TRBD1 (5 bases). The CDR3 loop spans 15 amino acids. The V end was cut by 6 bases, the J end by 0 bases, with 12 bases between. Germline V lookup: CDR1 MNHEY, CDR2 SMNVEV (reference sequence). CDR3: CASSPGPSSGNTIYF. DNA of the CDR3: TGTGCCAGCAGCCCGGGACCGAGCTCTGGAAACACCATATATTTT.

This sequence joins TRBV24-1 and TRBJ2-1; D is perhaps TRBD2 (6 bases). The CDR3 extends over 16 amino acids. Germline-derived CDR1 and CDR2 are KGHDR and SFDVKD. V lost 4 bases and J 2 bases, leaving 14 bases between the germline ends. This CDR3 reads CATSDPGTPAYNEQFF. The CDR3 DNA sequence: TGTGCCACCAGTGACCCCGGGACTCCTGCCTACAATGAGCAGTTCTTC.